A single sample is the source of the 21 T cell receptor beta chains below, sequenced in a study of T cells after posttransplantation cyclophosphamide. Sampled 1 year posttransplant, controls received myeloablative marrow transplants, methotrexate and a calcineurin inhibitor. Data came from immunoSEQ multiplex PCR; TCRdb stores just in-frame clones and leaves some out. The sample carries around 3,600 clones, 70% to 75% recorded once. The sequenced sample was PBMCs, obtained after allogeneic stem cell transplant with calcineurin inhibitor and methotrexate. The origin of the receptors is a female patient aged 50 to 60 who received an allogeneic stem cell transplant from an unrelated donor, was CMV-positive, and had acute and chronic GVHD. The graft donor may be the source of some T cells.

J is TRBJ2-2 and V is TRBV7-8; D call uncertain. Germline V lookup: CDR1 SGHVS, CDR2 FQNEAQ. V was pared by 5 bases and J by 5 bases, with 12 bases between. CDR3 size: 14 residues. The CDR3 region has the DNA TGTGCCAGCAGCCCGTCGACAAATACCGGGGAGCTGTTTTTT. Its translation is CASSPSTNTGELFF.

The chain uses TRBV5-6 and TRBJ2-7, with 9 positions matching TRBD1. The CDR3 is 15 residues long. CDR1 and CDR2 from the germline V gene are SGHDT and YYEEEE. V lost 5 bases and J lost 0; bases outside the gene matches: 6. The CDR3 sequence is CASSLWTGASYEQYF. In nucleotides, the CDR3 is TGTGCCAGCAGTCTCTGGACAGGGGCCTCCTACGAGCAGTACTTC.

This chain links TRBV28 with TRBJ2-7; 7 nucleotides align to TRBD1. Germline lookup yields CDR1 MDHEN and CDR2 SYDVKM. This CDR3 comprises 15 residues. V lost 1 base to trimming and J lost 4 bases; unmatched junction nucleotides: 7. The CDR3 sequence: CASSLLGGDLYEQYF. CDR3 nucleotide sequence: TGTGCCAGCAGTTTATTAGGGGGCGATTTGTACGAGCAGTACTTC.

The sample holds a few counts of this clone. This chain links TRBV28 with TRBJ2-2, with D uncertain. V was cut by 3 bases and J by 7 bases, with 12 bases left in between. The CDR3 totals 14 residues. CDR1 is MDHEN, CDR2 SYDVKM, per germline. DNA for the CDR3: TGTGCCAGCAGTTTCCCTGGAGCCCTCGGGGAGCTGTTTTTT. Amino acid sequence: CASSFPGALGELFF.

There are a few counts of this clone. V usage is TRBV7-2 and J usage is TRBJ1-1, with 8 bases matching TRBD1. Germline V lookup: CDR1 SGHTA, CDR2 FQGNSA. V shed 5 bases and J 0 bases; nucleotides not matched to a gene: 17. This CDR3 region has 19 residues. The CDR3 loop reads CASSKGPGGGLLMNTEAFF. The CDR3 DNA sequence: TGTGCCAGCAGCAAAGGACCAGGGGGCGGACTATTGATGAACACTGAAGCTTTCTTT.

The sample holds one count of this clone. CDR3 DNA: TGCGCCAGCAGCTTATCAGGGGGGAAAAACACTGAAGCTTTCTTT. Translating it yields CASSLSGGKNTEAFF. The rearrangement uses TRBV5-1 and TRBJ1-1; 7 bases are shared with TRBD1. CDR1 SGHRS and CDR2 YFSETQ come from the germline V gene. The CDR3 has 15 amino acids. V shed 2 bases, J shed 2 bases, and the junction held 6 bases outside the gene matches.

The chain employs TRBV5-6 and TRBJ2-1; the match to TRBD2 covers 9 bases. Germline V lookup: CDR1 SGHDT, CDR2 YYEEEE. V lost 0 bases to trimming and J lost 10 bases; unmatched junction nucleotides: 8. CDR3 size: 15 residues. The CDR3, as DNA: TGTGCCAGCAGCTTGGGGAGGCGGGGGGGAGGGGAGCAGTTCTTC. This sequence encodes CASSLGRRGGGEQFF.

Written as DNA, the CDR3 is TGCGCCAGCAGCTCTGGTGGGACTAGCGGATACAATGAGCAGTTCTTC. Amino acids: CASSSGGTSGYNEQFF. V is TRBV5-1 and J is TRBJ2-1; 11 positions match TRBD2. The junction had 6 bases not matched to a gene; V was cut back by 3 bases and J by 4 bases. Germline values: CDR1 SGHRS, CDR2 YFSETQ. CDR3 length: 16 residues. The variable domain in full, with the rest retrieved from reference TRBV5-1 and TRBJ2-1, is KAGVTQTPRYLIKTRGQQVTLSCSPISGHRSVSWYQQTPGQGLQFLFEYFSETQRNKGNFPGRFSGRQFSNSRSEMNVSTLELGDSALYLCASSSGGTSGYNEQFFGPGTRLTVL.

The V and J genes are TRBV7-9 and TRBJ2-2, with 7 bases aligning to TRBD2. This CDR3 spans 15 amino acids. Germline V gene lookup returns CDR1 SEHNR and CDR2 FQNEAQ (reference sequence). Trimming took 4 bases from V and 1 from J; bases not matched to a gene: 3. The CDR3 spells CASSSTSRNTGELFF. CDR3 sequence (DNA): TGTGCCAGCAGCTCGACTAGCCGGAACACCGGGGAGCTGTTTTTT.

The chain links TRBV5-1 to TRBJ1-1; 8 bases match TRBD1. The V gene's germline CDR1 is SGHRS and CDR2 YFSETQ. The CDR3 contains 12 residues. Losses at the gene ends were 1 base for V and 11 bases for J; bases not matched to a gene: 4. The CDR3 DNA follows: TGCGCCAGCAGCTTGTCGACAGGGGCCGCTTTCTTT. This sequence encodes CASSLSTGAAFF.

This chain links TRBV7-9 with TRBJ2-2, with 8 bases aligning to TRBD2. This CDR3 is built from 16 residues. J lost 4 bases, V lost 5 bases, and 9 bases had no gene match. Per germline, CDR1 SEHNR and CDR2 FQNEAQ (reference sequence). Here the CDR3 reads CASSLAAGEGTGELFF. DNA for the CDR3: TGTGCCAGCAGCCTCGCAGCGGGAGAGGGCACCGGGGAGCTGTTTTTT. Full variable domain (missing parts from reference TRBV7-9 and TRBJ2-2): DTGVSQNPRHKITKRGQNVTFRCDPISEHNRLYWYRQTLGQGPEFLTYFQNEAQLEKSRLLSDRFSAERPKGSFSTLEIQRTEQGDSAMYLCASSLAAGEGTGELFFGEGSRLTVL.

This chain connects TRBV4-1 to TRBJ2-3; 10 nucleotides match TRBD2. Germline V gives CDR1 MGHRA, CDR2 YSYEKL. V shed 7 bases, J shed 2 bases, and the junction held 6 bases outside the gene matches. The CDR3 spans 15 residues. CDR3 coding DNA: TGCGCCAGCAACAAGGGGACTAGCGACACAGATACGCAGTATTTT. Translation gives CASNKGTSDTDTQYF.

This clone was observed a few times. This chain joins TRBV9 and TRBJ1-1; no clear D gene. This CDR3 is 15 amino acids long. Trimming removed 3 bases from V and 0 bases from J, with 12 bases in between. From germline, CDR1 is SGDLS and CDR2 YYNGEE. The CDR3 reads CASSGGDVMNTEAFF. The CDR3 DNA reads TGTGCCAGCAGCGGCGGAGATGTAATGAACACTGAAGCTTTCTTT.

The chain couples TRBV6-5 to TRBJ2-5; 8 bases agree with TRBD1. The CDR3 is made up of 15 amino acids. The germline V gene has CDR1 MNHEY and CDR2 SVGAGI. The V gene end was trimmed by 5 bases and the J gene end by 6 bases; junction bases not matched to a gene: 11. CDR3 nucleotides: TGTGCCAGCAGTCCAACCCCAGGACAGGGCCAGACCCAGTACTTC. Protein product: CASSPTPGQGQTQYF.

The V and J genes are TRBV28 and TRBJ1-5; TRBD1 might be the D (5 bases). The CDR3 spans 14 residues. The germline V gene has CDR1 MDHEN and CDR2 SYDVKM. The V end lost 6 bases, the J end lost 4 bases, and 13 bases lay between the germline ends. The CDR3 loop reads CASSRAQANQPQHF. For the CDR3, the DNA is TGTGCCAGCAGCCGAGCACAGGCGAATCAGCCCCAGCATTTT.

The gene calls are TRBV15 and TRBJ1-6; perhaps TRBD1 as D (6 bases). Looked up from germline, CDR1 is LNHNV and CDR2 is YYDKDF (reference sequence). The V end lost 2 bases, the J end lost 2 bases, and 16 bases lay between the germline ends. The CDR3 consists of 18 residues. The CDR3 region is CATSRRDRDTAYNSPLHF. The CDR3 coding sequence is TGTGCCACCAGCAGACGCGACCGGGACACTGCCTATAATTCACCCCTCCACTTT.

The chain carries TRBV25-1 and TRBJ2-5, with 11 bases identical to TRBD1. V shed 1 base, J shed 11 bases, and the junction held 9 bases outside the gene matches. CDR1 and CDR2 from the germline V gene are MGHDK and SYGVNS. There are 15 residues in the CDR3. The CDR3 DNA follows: TGTGCCAGCAGTGAATTTGGGACAGGGGGGAGAGAGCAGTACTTC. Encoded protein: CASSEFGTGGREQYF.

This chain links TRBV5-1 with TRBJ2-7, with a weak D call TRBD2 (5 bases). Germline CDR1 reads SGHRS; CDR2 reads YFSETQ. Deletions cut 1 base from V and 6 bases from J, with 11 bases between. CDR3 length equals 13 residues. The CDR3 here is CASSLTSRGEQYF. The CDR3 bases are TGCGCCAGCAGCTTGACCTCCCGGGGCGAGCAGTACTTC.

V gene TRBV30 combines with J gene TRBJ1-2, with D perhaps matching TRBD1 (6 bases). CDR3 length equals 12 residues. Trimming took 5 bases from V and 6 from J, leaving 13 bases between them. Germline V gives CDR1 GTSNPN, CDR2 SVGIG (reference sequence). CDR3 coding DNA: TGTGCCTGGGCTAGACAGGTGGATGGCTACACCTTC. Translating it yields CAWARQVDGYTF.

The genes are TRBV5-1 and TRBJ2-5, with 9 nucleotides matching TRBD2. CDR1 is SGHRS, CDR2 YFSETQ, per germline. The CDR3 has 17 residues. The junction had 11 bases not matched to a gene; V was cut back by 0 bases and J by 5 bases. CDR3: CASSLEPSGVSLETQYF. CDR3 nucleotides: TGCGCCAGCAGCTTGGAACCTAGCGGGGTCAGCCTGGAGACCCAGTACTTC.

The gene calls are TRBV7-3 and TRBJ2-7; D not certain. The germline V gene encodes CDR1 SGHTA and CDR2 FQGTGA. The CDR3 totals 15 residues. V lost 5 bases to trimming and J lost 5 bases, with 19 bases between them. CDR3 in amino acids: CASSPQPVGAHEQYF. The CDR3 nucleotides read TGTGCCAGCAGCCCCCAGCCCGTAGGAGCCCACGAGCAGTACTTC. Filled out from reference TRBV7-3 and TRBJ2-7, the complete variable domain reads GAGVSQTPSNKVTEKGKYVELRCDPISGHTALYWYRQSLGQGPEFLIYFQGTGAADDSGLPNDRFFAVRPEGSVSTLKIQRTERGDSAVYLCASSPQPVGAHEQYFGPGTRLTVT.